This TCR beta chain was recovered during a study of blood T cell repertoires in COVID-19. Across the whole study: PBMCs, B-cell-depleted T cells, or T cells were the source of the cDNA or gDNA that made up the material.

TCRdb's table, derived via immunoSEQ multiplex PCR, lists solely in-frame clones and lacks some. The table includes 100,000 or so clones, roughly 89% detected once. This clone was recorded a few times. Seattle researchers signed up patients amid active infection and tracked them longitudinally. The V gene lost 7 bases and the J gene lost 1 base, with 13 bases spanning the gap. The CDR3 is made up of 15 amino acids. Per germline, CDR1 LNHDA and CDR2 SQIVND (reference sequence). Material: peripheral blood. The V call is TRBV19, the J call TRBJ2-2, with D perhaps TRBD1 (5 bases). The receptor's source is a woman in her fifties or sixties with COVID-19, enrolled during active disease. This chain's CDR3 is CASTLTGVNTGELFF. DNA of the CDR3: TGTGCCAGTACCTTAACAGGAGTGAACACCGGGGAGCTGTTTTTT. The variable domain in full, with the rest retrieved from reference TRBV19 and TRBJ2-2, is DGGITQSPKYLFRKEGQNVTLSCEQNLNHDAMYWYRQDPGQGLRLIYYSQIVNDFQKGDIAEGYSVSREKKESFPLTVTSAQKNPTAFYLCASTLTGVNTGELFFGEGSRLTVL.